The present TCR beta chain was sequenced within a study of shared clonotypes between healthy human individuals. The CDR3 covers 16 residues. CDR1 MDHEN and CDR2 SYDVKM come from the germline V gene. V lost 5 bases and J 4 bases, leaving 20 bases between the germline ends. Only Caucasian adults living in Nashville, Tennessee made up the donor group. TCRdb's table, derived via immunoSEQ multiplex PCR, lists solely in-frame clones and lacks some. The profile covers hundreds of thousands of clones, with around 72% appearing a single time and 1.5% to 2% taken by the ten largest. This clonotype originated in a woman aged 25 to 39 in good health. This rearrangement joins TRBV28 to TRBJ1-2, with D perhaps TRBD1 (5 bases). Sequencing input: memory CD4+ T cells sorted from blood. Subset of the sample: CD45RA-negative fraction. CDR3 loop: CASSPGTGIGAYGYTF. DNA of the CDR3: TGTGCCAGCAGTCCAGGAACCGGGATTGGGGCCTATGGCTACACCTTC.